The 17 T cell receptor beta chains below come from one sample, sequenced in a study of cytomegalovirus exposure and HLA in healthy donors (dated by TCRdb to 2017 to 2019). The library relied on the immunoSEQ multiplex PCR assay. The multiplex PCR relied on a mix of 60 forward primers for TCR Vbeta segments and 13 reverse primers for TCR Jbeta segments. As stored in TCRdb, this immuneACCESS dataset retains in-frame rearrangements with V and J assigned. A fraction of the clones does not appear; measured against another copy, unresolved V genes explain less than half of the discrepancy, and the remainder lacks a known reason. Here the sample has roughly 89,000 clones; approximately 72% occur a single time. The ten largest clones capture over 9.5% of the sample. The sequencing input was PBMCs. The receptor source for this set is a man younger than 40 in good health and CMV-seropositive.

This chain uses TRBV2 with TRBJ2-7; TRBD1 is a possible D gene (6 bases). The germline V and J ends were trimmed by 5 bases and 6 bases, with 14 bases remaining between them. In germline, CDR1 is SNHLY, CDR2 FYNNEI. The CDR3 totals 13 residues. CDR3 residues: CASSWTVSPEQYF. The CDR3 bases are TGTGCCAGCAGTTGGACAGTTTCCCCCGAGCAGTACTTC.

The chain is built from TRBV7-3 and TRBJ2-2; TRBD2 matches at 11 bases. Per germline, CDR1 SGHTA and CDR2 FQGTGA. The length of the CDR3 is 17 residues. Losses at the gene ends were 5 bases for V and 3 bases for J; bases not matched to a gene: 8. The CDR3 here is CASSPTGSGGDTGELFF. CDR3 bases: TGTGCCAGCAGCCCAACGGGTAGCGGGGGGGACACCGGGGAGCTGTTTTTT.

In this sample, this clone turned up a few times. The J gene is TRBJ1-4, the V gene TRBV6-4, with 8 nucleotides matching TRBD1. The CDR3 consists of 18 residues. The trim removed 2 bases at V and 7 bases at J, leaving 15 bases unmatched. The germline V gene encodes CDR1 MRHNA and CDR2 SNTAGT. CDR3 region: CASSDEDRVCQGAEKLFF. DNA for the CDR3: TGTGCCAGCAGTGACGAGGACCGGGTATGTCAGGGGGCTGAAAAACTGTTTTTT.

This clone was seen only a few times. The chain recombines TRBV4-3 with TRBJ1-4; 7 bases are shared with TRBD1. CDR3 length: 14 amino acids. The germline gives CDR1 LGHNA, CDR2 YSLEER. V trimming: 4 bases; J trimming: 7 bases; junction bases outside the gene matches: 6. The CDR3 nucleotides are TGCGCCAGCAGCCCCTCGAGGGGGCTTGAAAAACTGTTTTTT. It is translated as CASSPSRGLEKLFF.

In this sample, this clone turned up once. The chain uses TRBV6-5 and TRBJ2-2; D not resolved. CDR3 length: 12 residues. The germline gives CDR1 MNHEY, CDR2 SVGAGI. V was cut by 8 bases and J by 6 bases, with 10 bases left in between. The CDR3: CASGLIAGELFF. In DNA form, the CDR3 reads TGTGCCAGCGGTTTAATTGCCGGGGAGCTGTTTTTT.

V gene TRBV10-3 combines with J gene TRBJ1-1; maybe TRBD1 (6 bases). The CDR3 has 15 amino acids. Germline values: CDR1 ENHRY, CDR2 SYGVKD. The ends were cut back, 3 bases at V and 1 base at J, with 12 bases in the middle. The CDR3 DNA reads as TGTGCCATCAGTGATGGGCAGGGGACGAACACTGAAGCTTTCTTT. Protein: CAISDGQGTNTEAFF.

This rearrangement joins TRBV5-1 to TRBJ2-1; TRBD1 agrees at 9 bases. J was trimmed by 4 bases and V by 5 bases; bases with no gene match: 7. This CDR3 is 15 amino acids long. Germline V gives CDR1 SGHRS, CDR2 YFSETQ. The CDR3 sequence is CASRYQGQGYNEQFF. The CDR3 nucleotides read TGCGCCAGCAGGTATCAGGGACAGGGTTACAATGAGCAGTTCTTC. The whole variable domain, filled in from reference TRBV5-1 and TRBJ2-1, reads KAGVTQTPRYLIKTRGQQVTLSCSPISGHRSVSWYQQTPGQGLQFLFEYFSETQRNKGNFPGRFSGRQFSNSRSEMNVSTLELGDSALYLCASRYQGQGYNEQFFGPGTRLTVL.

The CDR3 protein is CASSLRGGSSGSHEQFF. Written as DNA, the CDR3 is TGTGCCAGCAGCTTAAGGGGGGGGTCTAGCGGTTCTCATGAGCAGTTCTTC. The chain combines TRBV7-3 with TRBJ2-1; 7 nucleotides align to TRBD2. With V trimmed by 1 base and J by 8 bases, 14 bases remained unmatched. CDR1 and CDR2 from the germline V gene are SGHTA and FQGTGA. The CDR3 contains 17 residues.

The CDR3 reads CASAGANVLTF. For the CDR3, the DNA is TGTGCCTCCGCTGGGGCCAACGTCCTGACTTTC. V is TRBV7-9 and J is TRBJ2-6; no definite D call. CDR3 size: 11 residues. V was shortened by 11 bases and J by 2 bases, with 4 bases between the two germline ends. The germline CDR1 and CDR2 sequences are SEHNR and FQNEAQ (reference sequence).

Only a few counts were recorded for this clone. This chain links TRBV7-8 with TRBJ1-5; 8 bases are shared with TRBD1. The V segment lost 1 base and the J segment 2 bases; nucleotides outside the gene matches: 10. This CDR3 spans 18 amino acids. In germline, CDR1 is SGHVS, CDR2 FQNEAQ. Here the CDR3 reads CASSLGSGTGERNQPQHF. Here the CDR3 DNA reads TGTGCCAGCAGCTTAGGGTCGGGGACAGGTGAGCGCAATCAGCCCCAGCATTTT.

The CDR3 is CASTLGGTGYSGNTIYF. The CDR3 DNA follows: TGTGCCAGCACCCTAGGGGGGACAGGGTACTCTGGAAACACCATATATTTT. V and J are TRBV7-9 and TRBJ1-3, with 9 positions matching TRBD1. V trimming: 7 bases; J trimming: 0 bases; junction bases outside the gene matches: 10. The CDR3 covers 17 residues. Germline loops: CDR1 SEHNR, CDR2 FQNEAQ (reference sequence).

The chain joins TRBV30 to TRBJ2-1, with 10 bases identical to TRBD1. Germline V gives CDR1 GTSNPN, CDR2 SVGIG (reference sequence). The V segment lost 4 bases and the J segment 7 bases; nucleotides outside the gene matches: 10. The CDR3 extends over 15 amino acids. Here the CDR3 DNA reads TGTGCCTGGACGTGGGGACAGGGGCCAATGAATGAGCAGTTCTTC. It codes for CAWTWGQGPMNEQFF.

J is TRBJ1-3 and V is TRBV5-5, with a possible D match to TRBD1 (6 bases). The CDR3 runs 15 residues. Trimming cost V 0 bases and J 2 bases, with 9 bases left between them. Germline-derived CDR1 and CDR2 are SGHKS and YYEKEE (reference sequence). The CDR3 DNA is TGTGCCAGCAGCTTGGACAGGGCCACTGGAAACACCATATATTTT. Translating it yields CASSLDRATGNTIYF.

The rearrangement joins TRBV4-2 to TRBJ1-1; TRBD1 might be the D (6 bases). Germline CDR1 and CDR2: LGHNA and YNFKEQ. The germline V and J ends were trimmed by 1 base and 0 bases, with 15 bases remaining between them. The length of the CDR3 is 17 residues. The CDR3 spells CASSQGGLRGLNTEAFF. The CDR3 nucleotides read TGTGCCAGCAGCCAAGGGGGCCTCAGGGGCCTGAACACTGAAGCTTTCTTT.

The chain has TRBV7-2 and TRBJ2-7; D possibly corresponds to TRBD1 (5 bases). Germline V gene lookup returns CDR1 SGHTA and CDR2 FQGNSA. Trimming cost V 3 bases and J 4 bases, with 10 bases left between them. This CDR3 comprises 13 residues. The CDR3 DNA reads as TGTGCCAGCAGCTTCGTTCAGGGTTACGAGCAGTACTTC. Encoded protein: CASSFVQGYEQYF.

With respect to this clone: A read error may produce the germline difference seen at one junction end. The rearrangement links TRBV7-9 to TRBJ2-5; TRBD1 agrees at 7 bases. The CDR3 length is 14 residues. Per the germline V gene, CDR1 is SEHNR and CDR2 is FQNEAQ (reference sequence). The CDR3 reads CSSSFGQAQETQYF. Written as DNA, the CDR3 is TGTTCCAGCAGCTTCGGACAGGCCCAAGAGACCCAGTACTTC.

CDR3 amino acids: CASRSATGQIYGYTF. For the CDR3, the DNA is TGTGCCAGCCGGTCCGCGACAGGCCAAATCTATGGCTACACCTTC. The rearrangement links TRBV5-6 to TRBJ1-2; D perhaps matches TRBD1 (6 bases). The CDR3 loop spans 15 amino acids. Trimming cost V 7 bases and J 4 bases, with 20 bases left between them. Germline CDR1 SGHDT, CDR2 YYEEEE.